Following are 28 T cell receptor beta chains from one sample sequenced in a study of regulatory T cells in long-lasting Graves disease. Through Arm-PCR of CDR3 regions and iRepertoire HTBI primers, TCR beta libraries were built. TCRdb reprocessed the multiplex PCR reads with MiXCR, giving one entry per CDR3 protein. Of hundreds of thousands of distinct CDR3 sequences in the sample, 30% were seen once. Time point meaning: persistent/refractory GD, antithyroid drugs over 5 years with positive TRAb. RNA from PBMCs was the source of the TCR library. The sequences come from peripheral blood mononuclear cells (PBMCs), collected when the disease was refractory, from a patient treated with antithyroid drugs. All receptors come from a female donor with Graves disease.

At least ten counts were recorded for this clonotype. The rearrangement uses TRBV12-3 or TRBV12-4 and TRBJ1-1; D ambiguous. Trimming cost V 8 bases and J 0 bases, with 7 bases left between them. The CDR3 extends over 12 amino acids. This CDR3 is CASAPLNTEAFF. The CDR3 DNA is TGTGCCAGCGCACCGTTGAACACTGAAGCTTTCTTT.

This clonotype appeared many times. The chain carries TRBV2 and TRBJ2-7; TRBD2 aligns across 10 bases. CDR3 length equals 16 residues. V was pared by 5 bases and J by 5 bases, with 12 bases of the junction left unmatched. CDR1 and CDR2 (germline): SNHLY, FYNNEI. The CDR3 DNA follows: TGTGCCAGCAGTTCCACGAGCGGGAGGGCTCCCCACGAGCAGTACTTC. Encoded protein: CASSSTSGRAPHEQYF.

A note on this clonotype: Since no conserved phenylalanine or tryptophan closes the CDR3, a read error is the likely cause. The chain has TRBV3-1 and TRBJ1-1, with D perhaps matching TRBD1 (5 bases). Germline V gene lookup returns CDR1 LGHDT and CDR2 YNNKEL (reference sequence). With 4 bases removed from V and 0 bases from J, the gap between germline ends came to 15 bases. CDR3 size: 16 residues. The CDR3 region has the DNA TGTGCCAGCAGCCTAAGGGGTGGTTTCCTGAACACTGAAGCTTTCTCT. This gives the protein CASSLRGGFLNTEAFS.

V is TRBV18 and J is TRBJ2-7, with a possible D match to TRBD2 (6 bases). Between the trimmed V and J ends, which lost 0 bases and 7 bases, there was a span of 10 bases. Germline V gives CDR1 KGHSH, CDR2 LQKENI. This CDR3 spans 13 amino acids. The chain's CDR3 is CASSPPVAGEQYF. CDR3 DNA sequence: TGTGCCAGCTCACCACCGGTCGCGGGGGAGCAGTACTTC.

The V gene is TRBV29-1, the J gene TRBJ1-6, with D maybe TRBD1 (5 bases). The CDR3 length is 13 residues. Trimming took 7 bases from V and 5 from J, leaving 12 bases between them. Per germline, CDR1 SQVTM and CDR2 ANQGSEA. CDR3 sequence (DNA): TGCAGCGACCAGGGACGGGATAATTCACCCCTCCACTTT. It codes for CSDQGRDNSPLHF.

This clonotype was picked up a small number of times. The rearrangement joins TRBV15 to TRBJ1-2, with a weak D call TRBD1 (6 bases). With 0 bases removed from V and 8 bases from J, the gap between germline ends came to 13 bases. Germline V gene lookup returns CDR1 LNHNV and CDR2 YYDKDF (reference sequence). This CDR3 comprises 14 residues. CDR3 region: CATSREGGAEGYTF. The CDR3 coding sequence is TGTGCCACCAGCAGAGAAGGGGGGGCGGAAGGCTACACCTTC. Filled out from reference TRBV15 and TRBJ1-2, the complete variable domain reads DAMVIQNPRYQVTQFGKPVTLSCSQTLNHNVMYWYQQKSSQAPKLLFHYYDKDFNNEADTPDNFQSRRPNTSFCFLDIRSPGLGDTAMYLCATSREGGAEGYTFGSGTRLTVV.

The chain uses TRBV14 and TRBJ2-3, with D perhaps assigned TRBD1 or TRBD2 (6 bases each). Between the trimmed V and J ends, which lost 5 bases and 6 bases, there was a span of 15 bases. Germline lookup yields CDR1 SGHDN and CDR2 FVKESK. This CDR3 contains 14 residues. The CDR3 region is CASSERGAGDTQYF. CDR3 sequence (DNA): TGTGCCAGCAGCGAAAGGGGGGCCGGGGATACGCAGTATTTT.

The chain links TRBV6-2 or TRBV6-3 to TRBJ1-5, with 10 bases that match TRBD1. After removal of 5 bases from V and 6 bases from J, the junction contained 13 bases not matched to a gene. Germline loops: CDR1 MNHEY, CDR2 SVGEGT. There are 17 residues in the CDR3. The CDR3 DNA sequence: TGTGCCAGCAGTGTAGGGACAGGGGTCGGCCTGGGTCAGCCCCAGCATTTT. Translation: CASSVGTGVGLGQPQHF.

The chain couples TRBV30 to TRBJ1-1, with D possibly TRBD1 on 5 matching bases. Germline values: CDR1 GTSNPN, CDR2 SVGIG (reference sequence). With 2 bases removed from V and 6 bases from J, the gap between germline ends came to 16 bases. The CDR3 consists of 14 residues. This CDR3 reads CAWSSGAGKSEAFF. The DNA of the CDR3 is TGTGCCTGGAGTTCAGGTGCAGGGAAATCTGAAGCTTTCTTT. The whole variable domain, remainder taken from reference TRBV30 and TRBJ1-1, is SQTIHQWPATLVQPVGSPLSLECTVEGTSNPNLYWYRQAAGRGLQLLFYSVGIGQISSEVPQNLSASRPQDRQFILSSKKLLLSDSGFYLCAWSSGAGKSEAFFGQGTRLTVV.

Here the CDR3 DNA reads TGTGCCAGCAGTTATACAGCGCGCAAAGAGACCCAGTACTTC. This codes for CASSYTARKETQYF. The rearrangement joins TRBV27 to TRBJ2-5; no reliable D call. V was pared by 4 bases and J by 3 bases, with 12 bases between. The CDR3 runs to 14 residues. Germline V CDR1 and CDR2: MNHEY, SMNVEV (reference sequence).

The chain is built from TRBV30 and TRBJ1-5; D perhaps matches TRBD1 (6 bases). The CDR3 length is 13 residues. CDR1 is GTSNPN and CDR2 is SVGIG in the germline V gene (reference sequence). V was cut by 1 base and J by 4 bases, with 8 bases left in between. CDR3 coding DNA: TGTGCCTGGAGTGCCGGACAGAATCAGCCCCAGCATTTT. This codes for CAWSAGQNQPQHF.

A few counts support this clonotype. The V gene is TRBV6-1, the J gene TRBJ2-5; 8 bases are shared with TRBD2. Trimming took 5 bases from V and 1 from J; bases not matched to a gene: 6. The CDR3 extends over 15 amino acids. Germline values: CDR1 MNHNS, CDR2 SASEGT. The CDR3: CASSIIAGRQETQYF. CDR3 DNA: TGTGCCAGCAGTATCATAGCGGGGCGCCAAGAGACCCAGTACTTC.

The sample holds a few counts of this clonotype. This chain connects TRBV11-2 to TRBJ2-7; TRBD2 matches at 8 bases. In germline, CDR1 is SGHAT, CDR2 FQNNGV. There are 13 residues in the CDR3. J lost 5 bases, V lost 10 bases, and 10 bases had no gene match. CDR3 DNA sequence: TGTGCCACTCAGAGCGGGAGAGGCAACGAGCAGTACTTC. Translation: CATQSGRGNEQYF.

The count of this clonotype is one. For the CDR3, the DNA is TGTGCCAGCAGCGTAGATCCGGGCGAGCAGTACTTC. This codes for CASSVDPGEQYF. This chain uses TRBV9 with TRBJ2-7; no definite D call. The length of the CDR3 is 12 residues. Germline V lookup: CDR1 SGDLS, CDR2 YYNGEE. Trimming removed 0 bases at V and 6 bases at J, with 7 bases between. The entire variable domain, with the rest obtained from reference TRBV9 and TRBJ2-7, is as follows: DSGVTQTPKHLITATGQRVTLRCSPRSGDLSVYWYQQSLDQGLQFLIQYYNGEERAKGNILERFSAQQFPDLHSELNLSSLELGDSALYFCASSVDPGEQYFGPGTRLTVT.

There are a few counts of this clonotype. The chain recombines TRBV6-2 or TRBV6-3 with TRBJ1-2; D unresolved. The CDR3 is made up of 12 amino acids. Trimming left V 2 bases short and J 7 bases short, with 8 bases between. Looked up from germline, CDR1 is MNHEY and CDR2 is SVGEGT. CDR3: CASSYPTAGYTF. In DNA, the CDR3 is TGTGCCAGCAGTTACCCCACAGCTGGCTACACCTTC.

V is TRBV2 and J is TRBJ2-4, with 9 bases that match TRBD1. The germline V gene encodes CDR1 SNHLY and CDR2 FYNNEI. The J segment lost 13 bases and the V segment lost 1 base, leaving 17 bases of the junction unmatched. The length of the CDR3 is 17 residues. CDR3 loop: CASSEGGYRGRGIGQYF. CDR3 in DNA: TGTGCCAGCAGTGAAGGGGGGTACAGGGGGCGGGGGATCGGGCAGTACTTC.

This chain uses TRBV11-1 with TRBJ1-3; D remains unclear. Germline CDR1 reads SGHAT; CDR2 reads FQDESV (reference sequence). The CDR3 runs to 15 residues. Deletions cut 5 bases from V and 3 bases from J, with 14 bases between. CDR3 DNA sequence: TGTGCCAGCAGCCTTGTCTCCGGGGTTGGAAACACCATATATTTT. Translated, it gives CASSLVSGVGNTIYF.

This sequence joins TRBV11-2 and TRBJ1-2; D unresolved. Trimming took 0 bases from V and 4 from J, leaving 12 bases between them. This CDR3 region has 15 residues. Germline-derived CDR1 and CDR2 are SGHAT and FQNNGV. CDR3 amino acids: CASSLEWGGGYGYTF. The CDR3 DNA reads TGTGCCAGCAGCTTAGAATGGGGTGGTGGCTATGGCTACACCTTC.

The gene calls are TRBV5-6 and TRBJ1-1; the match to TRBD1 covers 9 bases. V was clipped by 5 bases and J by 3 bases; unmatched bases: 5. From germline, CDR1 is SGHDT and CDR2 YYEEEE. This CDR3 has 14 residues. DNA for the CDR3: TGTGCCAGCAGATGGACAGGGGAAGACACTGAAGCTTTCTTT. Translated, it gives CASRWTGEDTEAFF.

The chain uses TRBV19 and TRBJ1-1; D ambiguous. The germline V gene encodes CDR1 LNHDA and CDR2 SQIVND (reference sequence). The V end was cut by 6 bases, the J end by 1 base, with 18 bases between. The CDR3 has 16 residues. The CDR3 spells CASRSLLWESNTEAFF. The CDR3 region has the DNA TGTGCCAGTAGGAGCCTCCTTTGGGAGTCGAACACTGAAGCTTTCTTT.

This clonotype was counted at least ten times. This chain uses TRBV6-5 with TRBJ2-5, with 11 bases that match TRBD1. The CDR3 totals 16 residues. V shed 4 bases and J 2 bases; nucleotides not matched to a gene: 6. Germline V gene data show CDR1 as MNHEY and CDR2 as SVGAGI. The CDR3 sequence is CASSSDRGQRQETQYF. The DNA for the CDR3 is TGTGCCAGCAGTTCGGACAGGGGGCAGAGGCAAGAGACCCAGTACTTC.

For this clonotype: A much more abundant neighbour one base away suggests this may be a read error. Given the absence of the conserved phenylalanine or tryptophan at the CDR3 end, a read error is likely. The chain carries TRBV2 and TRBJ1-2, with 9 positions matching TRBD1. J lost 4 bases, V lost 7 bases, and 7 bases had no gene match. CDR1 SNHLY and CDR2 FYNNEI come from the germline V gene. The CDR3 loop spans 14 amino acids. CDR3 DNA: TGTGCCAGCACCCCGACAGGGGGTTTCTATGGCTACACCCTC. Protein: CASTPTGGFYGYTL.

This clonotype has just a few counts. The gene calls are TRBV24-1 and TRBJ2-7; 12 nucleotides match TRBD2. The CDR3 spans 17 residues. Looked up from germline, CDR1 is KGHDR and CDR2 is SFDVKD. The V gene end was trimmed by 0 bases and the J gene end by 7 bases; junction bases not matched to a gene: 9. The chain's CDR3 is CATSDLPLGLAGQEQYF. In DNA, the CDR3 is TGTGCCACCAGTGATTTGCCTTTGGGACTAGCGGGCCAAGAGCAGTACTTC.

This chain links TRBV29-1 with TRBJ1-1; 7 nucleotides align to TRBD1. J was trimmed by 2 bases and V by 3 bases; bases with no gene match: 9. Germline lookup yields CDR1 SQVTM and CDR2 ANQGSEA. The CDR3 has 15 amino acids. The CDR3 DNA sequence: TGCAGCGTTGAGGGTCTGACAGGGAGTAACACTGAAGCTTTCTTT. Translation: CSVEGLTGSNTEAFF.

Only a few counts were recorded for this clonotype. The chain recombines TRBV5-6 with TRBJ1-1; D is ambiguous. There are 11 residues in the CDR3. V gave up 7 bases and J gave up 6 bases, with 10 bases separating them. CDR1 SGHDT and CDR2 YYEEEE come from the germline V gene. The CDR3 loop is CASGTIAEAFF. The CDR3 DNA follows: TGTGCCAGCGGAACGATCGCTGAAGCTTTCTTT.

The count of this clonotype is one. V is TRBV20-1 and J is TRBJ2-1, with 9 positions matching TRBD2. Germline CDR1 DFQATT, CDR2 SNEGSKA (reference sequence). This CDR3 contains 17 residues. The J segment lost 5 bases and the V segment lost 2 bases, leaving 13 bases of the junction unmatched. The CDR3 protein is CSARSGVAGVLDNEQFF. CDR3 nucleotide sequence: TGCAGTGCTAGATCCGGGGTAGCGGGAGTATTAGACAATGAGCAGTTCTTC.

Comments on this clonotype: Compared with germline, one end of the junction differs, possibly owing to a read error. The chain combines TRBV28 with TRBJ1-4; a possible D gene is TRBD1 (6 bases). CDR1 and CDR2 (germline): MDHEN, SYDVKM. There are 16 residues in the CDR3. The CDR3 sequence is CAGSSPGGTTNEKLFF. CDR3 bases: TGTGCCGGCAGTTCACCCGGGGGCACAACTAATGAAAAACTGTTTTTT. The full variable domain, in which reference TRBV28 and TRBJ1-4 provide the parts outside the CDR3, is DVKVTQSSRYLVKRTGEKVFLECVQDMDHENMFWYRQDPGLGLRLIYFSYDVKMKEKGDIPEGYSVSREKKERFSLILESASTNQTSMYLCAGSSPGGTTNEKLFFGSGTQLSVL.

This chain links TRBV10-3 with TRBJ1-2; D unresolved. The length of the CDR3 is 12 residues. Trimming took 11 bases from V and 1 from J, leaving 11 bases between them. Germline-derived CDR1 and CDR2 are ENHRY and SYGVKD. CDR3 in amino acids: CARWSNNYGYTF. The DNA of the CDR3 is TGTGCCCGTTGGTCCAATAACTATGGCTACACCTTC.